This TCR beta chain was recorded in a study of control samples from healthy donors and cancer patients. The method was immunoSEQ multiplex PCR; TCRdb's version includes in-frame clones alone and lacks a portion of them. Here the sample spans about 180,000 clones, more than 90% being singletons. Germline assignment: CDR1 LNHDA and CDR2 SQIVND (reference sequence). The V and J ends lost 5 bases and 5 bases, in that order; junction bases with no gene match: 7. The length of the CDR3 is 14 residues. This receptor was obtained from a young man in good health. The J gene is TRBJ2-7, the V gene TRBV19, with 9 bases lining up with TRBD1. The sample was blood. This CDR3 reads CASSLLGTGNEQYF. The CDR3 nucleotides are TGTGCCAGTAGTCTTCTTGGGACAGGGAACGAGCAGTACTTC.